The present entry profiles one T cell receptor beta chain with its context. What it recognizes is unknown. These data are taken from a study of T-cell memory formation after mild COVID-19. Findings and caveats of the study: Clones which contracted sat mainly in CM and EM if CD4+, and in EMRA if CD8+.

TCRdb re-analysed the 5' RACE reads in MiXCR, keeping a single row per CDR3 protein. The table lists hundreds of thousands of distinct CDR3 sequences, 15% to 20% of them singletons, with about a fifth in the top ten. The receptor comes from a man aged 18 to 30 who had mild COVID-19 (a few samples of this study predate the infection). Cell type and time point are not known. The sample was PBMCs or a T cell subset sorted from them (not recorded which).

This CDR3 is CASSLGGQVYYGYTF. Written as DNA, the CDR3 is TGTGCCAGCAGCTTGGGGGGACAGGTCTACTATGGCTACACCTTC. The V gene is TRBV5-6, the J gene TRBJ1-2; 8 nucleotides match TRBD1. The CDR3 consists of 15 residues. The germline V gene has CDR1 SGHDT and CDR2 YYEEEE. Trimming removed 0 bases from V and 3 bases from J; junction bases left unmatched: 4.